Below are 30 T cell receptor beta chains sequenced from a single sample in a study of T cell repertoires in cytomegalovirus infection. TCRdb used MiXCR to reprocess the reads, holding one entry per CDR3 protein. The repertoire holds hundreds of thousands of distinct CDR3 sequences, with roughly a sixth as singletons. Source material: PBMCs. Receptors were obtained from a human donor in good health (CMV status not recorded). Some clones in this sample may be carry-over from other donors' samples.

The chain is built from TRBV6-2 or TRBV6-3 and TRBJ2-1; 10 nucleotides agree with TRBD2. V shed 4 bases, J shed 2 bases, and the junction held 11 bases outside the gene matches. Germline CDR1 is MNHEY and CDR2 is SVGEGT. This CDR3 has 18 amino acids. The CDR3 region has the DNA TGTGCCAGCAGTTCGGGAGCGACTAGCGGGTCTCCCTACAATGAGCAGTTCTTC. Protein product: CASSSGATSGSPYNEQFF.

The chain carries TRBV2 and TRBJ1-4; D remains unclear. The CDR3 extends over 13 amino acids. Germline CDR1 SNHLY, CDR2 FYNNEI. Trimming left V 6 bases short and J 8 bases short, with 13 bases between. CDR3 amino acids: CASRVDAGEKLFF. DNA for the CDR3: TGTGCCAGCAGGGTGGACGCGGGGGAAAAACTGTTTTTT.

The chain employs TRBV24-1 and TRBJ2-5, with D maybe TRBD1 (6 bases). Trimming removed 3 bases at V and 2 bases at J, with 12 bases between. The CDR3 has 15 amino acids. In germline, CDR1 is KGHDR, CDR2 SFDVKD. The CDR3: CATSDGARGQETQYF. As DNA, the CDR3 is TGTGCCACCAGTGATGGGGCAAGGGGGCAAGAGACCCAGTACTTC.

The table lists this clonotype with a count of one. The chain couples TRBV19 to TRBJ2-4, with 7 bases fitting TRBD2. Germline V lookup: CDR1 LNHDA, CDR2 SQIVND (reference sequence). Trimming removed 7 bases from V and 2 bases from J; junction bases left unmatched: 8. This CDR3 region has 15 residues. CDR3 DNA sequence: TGTGCCAGTACTCCCGACGGGGGGACCAAAAACATTCAGTACTTC. Translation: CASTPDGGTKNIQYF.

V gene TRBV5-1 combines with J gene TRBJ2-3; either TRBD1 or TRBD2 may fit D (5 bases each). Germline values: CDR1 SGHRS, CDR2 YFSETQ. V was trimmed by 4 bases and J by 2 bases, leaving 11 bases between them. The CDR3 is 14 residues long. CDR3 bases: TGCGCCAGCAGCCTATGGGACCTCACAGATACGCAGTATTTT. Translation gives CASSLWDLTDTQYF.

This clonotype has at least ten counts. The chain joins TRBV12-3 or TRBV12-4 to TRBJ1-1, with 7 nucleotides matching TRBD1. The junction had 4 bases not matched to a gene; V was cut back by 4 bases and J by 5 bases. The CDR3 is 13 amino acids. The CDR3 loop is CASSSTGRTEAFF. CDR3 DNA: TGTGCCAGCAGTTCGACAGGGAGGACTGAAGCTTTCTTT.

This chain's CDR3 is CASSPPLGEQFF. DNA of the CDR3: TGTGCCAGCTCACCTCCCCTCGGTGAGCAGTTCTTC. This sequence joins TRBV18 and TRBJ2-1; D remains ambiguous. Trimming took off 3 bases at V and 9 bases at J, with 9 bases between the two ends. From germline, CDR1 is KGHSH and CDR2 LQKENI. The CDR3 runs to 12 residues.

This clonotype was found a few times. The chain joins TRBV7-8 to TRBJ2-3, with 13 bases fitting TRBD2. The CDR3 contains 16 residues. Germline V gives CDR1 SGHVS, CDR2 FQNEAQ. V was pared by 5 bases and J by 8 bases, with 10 bases of the junction left unmatched. CDR3: CASSLGGTSGDGTQYF. DNA of the CDR3: TGTGCCAGCAGCCTGGGGGGGACTAGCGGGGACGGTACGCAGTATTTT.

This clonotype has a count of ten or more. This rearrangement joins TRBV12-3 or TRBV12-4 to TRBJ1-3; no clear D gene. Between the trimmed V and J ends, which lost 6 bases and 2 bases, there was a span of 14 bases. The CDR3 has 15 amino acids. The CDR3 loop reads CASSRLRGAGNTIYF. CDR3 coding DNA: TGTGCCAGCAGCCGACTTCGCGGGGCTGGAAACACCATATATTTT.

Only a few counts were recorded for this clonotype. The rearrangement links TRBV7-9 to TRBJ2-2; D not certain. Trimming pared 6 bases from V and 1 base from J, leaving 9 bases between. This CDR3 has 14 residues. CDR1 SEHNR and CDR2 FQNEAQ come from the germline V gene (reference sequence). This CDR3 reads CASSTEKNTGELFF. The CDR3 nucleotides read TGTGCCAGCAGTACTGAGAAGAACACCGGGGAGCTGTTTTTT.

This chain links TRBV18 with TRBJ1-1, with D perhaps TRBD1 (5 bases). This CDR3 region has 15 residues. The germline gives CDR1 KGHSH, CDR2 LQKENI. The V end lost 4 bases, the J end lost 1 base, and 13 bases lay between the germline ends. The CDR3, as DNA: TGTGCCAGCTCACAGCGGGGGACGTCGAACACTGAAGCTTTCTTT. Its protein product is CASSQRGTSNTEAFF.

This clonotype has a handful of counts. The chain combines TRBV12-3 or TRBV12-4 with TRBJ2-7; D might be TRBD1 (7 bases). The ends were cut back, 3 bases at V and 1 base at J, with 13 bases in the middle. This CDR3 has 15 amino acids. The CDR3 reads CASSFWQGGSYEQYF. The CDR3 DNA follows: TGTGCCAGCAGTTTTTGGCAGGGGGGTTCCTACGAGCAGTACTTC.

In its sample, this clonotype was seen many times. The chain recombines TRBV5-4 with TRBJ1-2; D possibly corresponds to TRBD1 (6 bases). Germline V gene data show CDR1 as SGHNT and CDR2 as YYREEE (reference sequence). Trimming pared 4 bases from V and 2 bases from J, leaving 9 bases between. The CDR3 loop spans 13 amino acids. CDR3 coding DNA: TGTGCCAGCAGCGCCGGACAGAACTATGGCTACACCTTC. It yields the protein CASSAGQNYGYTF.

This clonotype came up a few times. The chain links TRBV23-1 to TRBJ2-4; D tentatively fits TRBD1 or TRBD2 (5 bases each). TRBV23-1 is known as an ORF, though its function is uncertain. The CDR3 is 15 amino acids. Trimming cost V 3 bases and J 1 base, with 10 bases left between them. In DNA, the CDR3 is TGCGCCAGCAGTCAGGGGGATGCGGCCAAAAACATTCAGTACTTC. Translated, it gives CASSQGDAAKNIQYF.

This sequence joins TRBV20-1 and TRBJ1-2; D is unclear. The CDR3 totals 14 residues. CDR1 is DFQATT and CDR2 is SNEGSKA in the germline V gene (reference sequence). The V end was cut by 3 bases, the J end by 5 bases, with 16 bases between. CDR3 loop: CSARYQTSGYGYTF. In DNA form, the CDR3 reads TGCAGTGCTAGGTACCAGACCTCCGGGTATGGCTACACCTTC.

V is TRBV6-6 and J is TRBJ2-5, with 8 positions matching TRBD2. The CDR3 has 15 amino acids. V lost 5 bases, J lost 5 bases, and 10 bases stayed unmatched. Germline V CDR1 and CDR2: MNHNY, SVGAGI (reference sequence). Here the CDR3 DNA reads TGTGCCAGCAGTCGGGAGGGCGGACTAGTCGAGACCCAGTACTTC. The encoded protein is CASSREGGLVETQYF.

The chain has TRBV6-2 or TRBV6-3 and TRBJ2-6; D not certain. V gave up 2 bases and J gave up 0 bases, with 14 bases separating them. CDR3 size: 18 residues. Germline assignment: CDR1 MNHEY and CDR2 SVGEGT. The CDR3 loop is CASSYPPNSVSGANVLTF. The CDR3 nucleotides are TGTGCCAGCAGTTACCCGCCCAATTCAGTCTCTGGGGCCAACGTCCTGACTTTC.

This clonotype was seen repeatedly, ten times or more. J is TRBJ2-3 and V is TRBV4-1; D unresolved. The germline V gene has CDR1 MGHRA and CDR2 YSYEKL. This CDR3 has 15 residues. Between the trimmed V and J ends, which lost 0 bases and 0 bases, there was a span of 7 bases. The CDR3 nucleotides are TGCGCCAGCAGCCAAGATGGCCAGAGCACAGATACGCAGTATTTT. Translating gives CASSQDGQSTDTQYF.

This clonotype was recorded many times. The rearrangement links TRBV4-1 to TRBJ1-5; 7 nucleotides match TRBD1. Germline-derived CDR1 and CDR2 are MGHRA and YSYEKL. The V and J ends lost 0 bases and 7 bases, in that order; junction bases with no gene match: 9. The CDR3 runs 16 residues. The CDR3 protein is CASSQDFRQGGQPQHF. The CDR3 DNA reads TGCGCCAGCAGCCAAGATTTCAGACAGGGAGGACAGCCCCAGCATTTT.

This chain links TRBV12-3 or TRBV12-4 with TRBJ1-5; D not certain. The CDR3 sequence is 13 residues long. V shed 6 bases and J shed 4 bases, with 10 bases lying between them. The CDR3 spells CASSYSENQPQHF. The CDR3 bases are TGTGCCAGCAGCTACAGTGAAAATCAGCCCCAGCATTTT.

In regard to this clonotype: This may stem from a read error, because a much larger clone lies one nucleotide away. The chain's CDR3 is CANNRDRDQPQHF. The CDR3 nucleotides are TGTGCCAACAACCGAGACAGGGATCAGCCCCAGCATTTT. The chain links TRBV28 to TRBJ1-5, with 7 nucleotides matching TRBD1. CDR3 size: 13 residues. V shed 10 bases and J 5 bases; nucleotides not matched to a gene: 8. Germline CDR1 MDHEN, CDR2 SYDVKM.

The chain combines TRBV20-1 with TRBJ2-5; no clear D gene. In germline, CDR1 is DFQATT, CDR2 SNEGSKA (reference sequence). There are 13 residues in the CDR3. V was pared by 5 bases and J by 5 bases, with 15 bases between. The CDR3 DNA is TGCAGTGCTCTGGACGGCTCCGGGGAGACCCAGTACTTC. Protein sequence: CSALDGSGETQYF.

In its sample, this clonotype ranks as medium-sized. V usage is TRBV7-2 and J usage is TRBJ1-1; 7 bases align to TRBD1. This CDR3 comprises 14 residues. V dropped 4 bases and J dropped 6; count of bases not matched to a gene: 8. CDR1 and CDR2 (germline): SGHTA, FQGNSA. CDR3 protein: CASSSTGVYAEAFF. CDR3 sequence (DNA): TGTGCCAGCAGCTCCACAGGGGTTTACGCTGAAGCTTTCTTT. Variable domain in full (rest from reference TRBV7-2 and TRBJ1-1): GAGVSQSPSNKVTEKGKDVELRCDPISGHTALYWYRQSLGQGLEFLIYFQGNSAPDKSGLPSDRFSAERTGGSVSTLTIQRTQQEDSAVYLCASSSTGVYAEAFFGQGTRLTVV.

The sample holds a few counts of this clonotype. V is TRBV27 and J is TRBJ1-6; perhaps TRBD1 as D (6 bases). Germline CDR1 reads MNHEY; CDR2 reads SMNVEV (reference sequence). CDR3 length: 18 residues. Trimming stripped 0 bases from V and 0 bases from J, with 12 bases between. The CDR3 protein is CASSLSVQGSSYNSPLHF. The DNA of the CDR3 is TGTGCCAGCAGTTTATCGGTTCAGGGGAGCTCCTATAATTCACCCCTCCACTTT.

This clonotype was observed many times. The chain carries TRBV7-8 and TRBJ2-5, with TRBD1 as a possible D gene (5 bases). Per germline, CDR1 SGHVS and CDR2 FQNEAQ. The V and J ends lost 5 bases and 2 bases respectively, with 15 bases between them. The CDR3 covers 15 residues. CDR3 DNA sequence: TGTGCCAGCAGCCCACGGAGACAGAGACAAGAGACCCAGTACTTC. Protein product: CASSPRRQRQETQYF.

The CDR3 DNA reads as TGTGCCAGCACCCGCGGGGGTAACACAGATACGCAGTATTTT. As protein: CASTRGGNTDTQYF. V and J are TRBV5-4 and TRBJ2-3, with 7 bases fitting TRBD2. Looked up from germline, CDR1 is SGHNT and CDR2 is YYREEE (reference sequence). The CDR3 is made up of 14 amino acids. J was trimmed by 2 bases and V by 6 bases; bases with no gene match: 6. The whole variable domain, filled in from reference TRBV5-4 and TRBJ2-3, reads ETGVTQSPTHLIKTRGQQVTLRCSSQSGHNTVSWYQQALGQGPQFIFQYYREEENGRGNFPPRFSGLQFPNYSSELNVNALELDDSALYLCASTRGGNTDTQYFGPGTRLTVL.

There are many counts of this clonotype. As DNA, the CDR3 is TGTGCCAGCAGCTACGGGGCAGGGTCCCACGAGCAGTACTTC. Translating gives CASSYGAGSHEQYF. The chain links TRBV5-4 to TRBJ2-7, with D possibly called TRBD1 or TRBD2 (5 bases each). The V and J ends lost 3 bases and 5 bases respectively, with 15 bases between them. From germline, CDR1 is SGHNT and CDR2 YYREEE (reference sequence). The CDR3 has 14 residues.

This clonotype was seen many times. CDR3 sequence reads: CAISTGTGGNNEQFF. In nucleotides, the CDR3 is TGTGCCATCAGTACCGGGACAGGGGGCAACAATGAGCAGTTCTTC. The J gene is TRBJ2-1, the V gene TRBV10-3; TRBD1 aligns across 12 bases. Germline CDR1 and CDR2: ENHRY and SYGVKD. The CDR3 runs to 15 residues. The ends lost 5 bases at V and 5 bases at J; junction bases unmatched: 4.

The chain carries TRBV20-1 and TRBJ2-7, with 7 bases aligning to TRBD2. The CDR3 length is 10 residues. Germline CDR1 reads DFQATT; CDR2 reads SNEGSKA (reference sequence). J was trimmed by 10 bases and V by 6 bases; bases with no gene match: 6. The CDR3 region has the DNA TGCAGTGCACGGGACTACCTCCAGTACTTC. This gives the protein CSARDYLQYF.

V and J are TRBV5-1 and TRBJ2-3, with 7 bases fitting TRBD1. In germline, CDR1 is SGHRS, CDR2 YFSETQ. The CDR3 contains 15 residues. V dropped 4 bases and J dropped 6; count of bases not matched to a gene: 11. For the CDR3, the DNA is TGCGCCAGCAGCCTAACAGGGGAAGTAACGGATACGCAGTATTTT. Its translation: CASSLTGEVTDTQYF.